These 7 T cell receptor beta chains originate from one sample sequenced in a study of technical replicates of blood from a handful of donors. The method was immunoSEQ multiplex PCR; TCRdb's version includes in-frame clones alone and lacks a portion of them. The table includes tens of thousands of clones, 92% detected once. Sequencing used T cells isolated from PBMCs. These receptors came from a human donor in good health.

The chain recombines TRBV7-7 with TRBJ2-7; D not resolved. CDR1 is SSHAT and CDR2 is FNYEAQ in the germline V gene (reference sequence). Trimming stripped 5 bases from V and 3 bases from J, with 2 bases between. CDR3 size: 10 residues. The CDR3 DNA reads TGTGCCAGCAGCCACTACGAGCAGTACTTC. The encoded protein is CASSHYEQYF.

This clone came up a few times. For the CDR3, the DNA is TGTGCCAGCAGCCCCTACTCGAGCGGGAGTCAATTAAATGAGCAGTTCTTC. This encodes CASSPYSSGSQLNEQFF. This chain joins TRBV9 and TRBJ2-1, with 8 bases identical to TRBD2. The CDR3 contains 17 residues. Unmatched junction bases numbered 16, after V lost 4 bases and J lost 7 bases. CDR1 is SGDLS and CDR2 is YYNGEE in the germline V gene.

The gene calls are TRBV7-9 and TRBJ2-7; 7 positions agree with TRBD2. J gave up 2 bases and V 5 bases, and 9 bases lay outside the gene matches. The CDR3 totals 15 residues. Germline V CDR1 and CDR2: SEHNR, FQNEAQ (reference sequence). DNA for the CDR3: TGTGCCAGCAGCCCCAAGGGCGGGAGCCCCTACGAGCAGTACTTC. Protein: CASSPKGGSPYEQYF.

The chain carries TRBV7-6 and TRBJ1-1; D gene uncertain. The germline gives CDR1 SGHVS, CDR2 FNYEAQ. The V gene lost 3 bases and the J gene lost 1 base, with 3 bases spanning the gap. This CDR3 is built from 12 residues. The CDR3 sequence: CASSFRNTEAFF. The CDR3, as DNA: TGTGCCAGCAGCTTCCGGAACACTGAAGCTTTCTTT.

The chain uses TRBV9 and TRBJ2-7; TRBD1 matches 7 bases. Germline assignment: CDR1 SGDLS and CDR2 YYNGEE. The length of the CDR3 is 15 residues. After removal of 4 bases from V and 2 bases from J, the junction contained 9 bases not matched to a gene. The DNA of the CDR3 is TGTGCCAGCAGCACCAGAGGGACAGAGGCCTACGAGCAGTACTTC. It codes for CASSTRGTEAYEQYF. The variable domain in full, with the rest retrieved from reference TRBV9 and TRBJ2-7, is DSGVTQTPKHLITATGQRVTLRCSPRSGDLSVYWYQQSLDQGLQFLIQYYNGEERAKGNILERFSAQQFPDLHSELNLSSLELGDSALYFCASSTRGTEAYEQYFGPGTRLTVT.

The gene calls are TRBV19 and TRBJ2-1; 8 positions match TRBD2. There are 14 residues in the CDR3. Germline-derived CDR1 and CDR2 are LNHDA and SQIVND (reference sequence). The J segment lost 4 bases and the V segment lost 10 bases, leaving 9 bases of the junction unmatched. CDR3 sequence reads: CATGPSGQYNEQFF. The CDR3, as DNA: TGTGCCACCGGGCCTAGCGGGCAATACAATGAGCAGTTCTTC.

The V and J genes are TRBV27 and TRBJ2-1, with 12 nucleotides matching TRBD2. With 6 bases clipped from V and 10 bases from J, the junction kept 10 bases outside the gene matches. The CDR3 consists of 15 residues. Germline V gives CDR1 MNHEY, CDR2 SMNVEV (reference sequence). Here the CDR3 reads CASSPRLAGEREQFF. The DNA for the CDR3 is TGTGCCAGCAGCCCCAGACTAGCGGGAGAGAGGGAGCAGTTCTTC.